The entry that follows covers one TCR beta chain sequence. The antigen remains unidentified. This sample was included in a study of shared clonotypes between healthy human individuals. On the study more broadly: CD8 memory received one plate per donor, CD8 naive two, CD4 memory three and CD4 naive three. Study-wide points: Sharing across four donors was highest in naive CD4 (about 5%) and lowest in memory CD8 (about 0.4%). Rarefaction analysis demonstrated incomplete sorted-subset sequencing notwithstanding large depth.

CDR1 PRHDT and CDR2 FYEKMQ come from the germline V gene (reference sequence). The CDR3 consists of 16 residues. The J segment lost 3 bases and the V segment lost 5 bases, leaving 12 bases of the junction unmatched. In the naive CD8 group, cells lacked CD45RO and were positively selected for CCR7, so terminally differentiated effector memory CD45RA+ cells were left out. Adults of Caucasian background living in Nashville, Tennessee made up all donors. Method: immunoSEQ multiplex PCR; TCRdb's copy keeps in-frame clones and lacks some. The data show 1.5 million to 2.5 million clones, about 95% seen once.

The sequenced material came from naive CD8+ T cells sorted from blood. The chain couples TRBV13 to TRBJ2-7; 8 bases agree with TRBD2. The receptor comes from a man aged 18-30 years in good health. The CDR3 here is CASSPSTGGGFYEQYF. The CDR3 coding sequence is TGTGCCAGCAGCCCCTCGACGGGGGGGGGATTCTACGAGCAGTACTTC.